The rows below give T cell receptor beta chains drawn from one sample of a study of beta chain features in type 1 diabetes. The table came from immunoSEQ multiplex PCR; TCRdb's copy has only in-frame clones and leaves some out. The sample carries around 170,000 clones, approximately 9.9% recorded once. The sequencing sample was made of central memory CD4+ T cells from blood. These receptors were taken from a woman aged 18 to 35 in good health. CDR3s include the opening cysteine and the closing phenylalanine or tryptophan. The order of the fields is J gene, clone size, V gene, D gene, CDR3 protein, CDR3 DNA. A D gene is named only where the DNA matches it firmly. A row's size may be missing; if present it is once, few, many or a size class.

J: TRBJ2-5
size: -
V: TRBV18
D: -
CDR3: CASSREVQETQYF
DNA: TGTGCCAGCTCACGCGAAGTACAAGAGACCCAGTACTTC

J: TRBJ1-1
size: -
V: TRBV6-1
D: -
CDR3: CATLVIYNTEAFF
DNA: TGTGCCACACTGGTCATCTACAACACTGAAGCTTTCTTT

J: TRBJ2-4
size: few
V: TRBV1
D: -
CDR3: CTSSQGLTRPLNIQYF
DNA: TGCACCAGCAGCCAAGGACTCACTAGGCCCCTAAACATTCAGTACTTC

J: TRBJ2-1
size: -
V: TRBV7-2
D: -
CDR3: CASIQGYNEQFF
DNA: TGTGCCAGCATACAGGGTTACAATGAGCAGTTCTTC

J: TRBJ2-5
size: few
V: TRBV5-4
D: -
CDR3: CATSGVEGTQYF
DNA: TGTGCCACCTCCGGCGTCGAGGGGACCCAGTACTTC

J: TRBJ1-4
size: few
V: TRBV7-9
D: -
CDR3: CASSPRGDGGEKLFF
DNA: TGTGCCAGCAGCCCCCGCGGAGATGGTGGTGAAAAACTGTTTTTT

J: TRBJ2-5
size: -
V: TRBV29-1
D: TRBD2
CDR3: CSVETSGQETQYF
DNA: TGCAGCGTTGAAACTAGCGGGCAAGAGACCCAGTACTTC

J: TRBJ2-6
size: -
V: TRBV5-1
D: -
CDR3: CASRAGVGASGANVLTF
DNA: TGCGCCAGCAGAGCCGGGGTGGGGGCCTCTGGGGCCAACGTCCTGACTTTC

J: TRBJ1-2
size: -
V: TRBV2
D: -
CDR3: CASSPDSQGGYTF
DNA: TGTGCCAGCAGCCCGGACAGCCAGGGTGGCTACACCTTC

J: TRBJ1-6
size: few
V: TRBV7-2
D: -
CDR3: CASSSGLLNSPLHF
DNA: TGTGCCAGCAGCTCCGGACTCTTGAATTCACCCCTCCACTTT

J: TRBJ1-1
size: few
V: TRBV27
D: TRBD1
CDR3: CASSLDRGKTEAFF
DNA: TGTGCCAGCAGTCTGGACAGGGGTAAAACTGAAGCTTTCTTT

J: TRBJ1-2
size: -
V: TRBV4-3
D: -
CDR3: CASSQAIANYGYTF
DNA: TGCGCCAGCAGCCAAGCTATAGCAAACTATGGCTACACCTTC

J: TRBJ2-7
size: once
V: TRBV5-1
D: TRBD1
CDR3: CASSLETGTNEQYF
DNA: TGCGCCAGCAGCTTGGAGACAGGGACCAACGAGCAGTACTTC

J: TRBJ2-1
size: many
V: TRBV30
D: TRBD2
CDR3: CAWSEGAGAGQFF
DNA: TGTGCCTGGAGTGAAGGAGCGGGAGCGGGGCAGTTCTTC

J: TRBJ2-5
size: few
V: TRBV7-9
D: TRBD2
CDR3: CASSPSSGRAETQYF
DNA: TGTGCCAGCAGCCCTTCTAGCGGGAGGGCTGAGACCCAGTACTTC

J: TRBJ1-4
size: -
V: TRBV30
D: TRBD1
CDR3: CAWSRRDRVGEKLFF
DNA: TGTGCCTGGAGTAGAAGGGACAGGGTCGGTGAAAAACTGTTTTTT

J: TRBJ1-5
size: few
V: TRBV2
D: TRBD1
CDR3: CASRGQGSVNQPQHF
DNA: TGTGCCAGCAGAGGACAGGGGTCGGTCAATCAGCCCCAGCATTTT

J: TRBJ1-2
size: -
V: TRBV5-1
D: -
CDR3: CASSPGSINYGYTF
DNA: TGCGCCAGCAGCCCAGGGTCTATCAACTATGGCTACACCTTC

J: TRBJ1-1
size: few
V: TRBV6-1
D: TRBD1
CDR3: CASLDRAEEAFF
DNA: TGTGCCAGCCTTGACAGGGCGGAAGAAGCTTTCTTT

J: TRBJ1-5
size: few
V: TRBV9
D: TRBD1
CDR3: CASSADRGRQPQHF
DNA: TGTGCCAGCAGCGCAGACAGGGGACGTCAGCCCCAGCATTTT

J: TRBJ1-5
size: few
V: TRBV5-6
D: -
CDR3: CASSNTGRGINQPQHF
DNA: TGTGCCAGCAGTAATACAGGGAGGGGGATCAATCAGCCCCAGCATTTT

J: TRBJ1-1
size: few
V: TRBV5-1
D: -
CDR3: CASSQSPTATEAFF
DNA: TGCGCCAGCAGCCAGTCACCGACAGCCACTGAAGCTTTCTTT

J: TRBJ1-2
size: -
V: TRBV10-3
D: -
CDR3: CAIRQETNYGYTF
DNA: TGTGCCATCAGACAGGAAACTAACTATGGCTACACCTTC

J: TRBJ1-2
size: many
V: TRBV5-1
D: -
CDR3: CATSEGDGTIGYTF
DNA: TGCGCCACCTCTGAGGGGGACGGGACTATCGGCTACACCTTC

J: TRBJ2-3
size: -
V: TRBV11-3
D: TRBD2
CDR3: CASSGGTSATTDTQYF
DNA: TGTGCCAGCAGCGGGGGGACTAGCGCTACCACAGATACGCAGTATTTT

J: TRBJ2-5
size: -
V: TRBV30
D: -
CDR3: CAWSGGQQETQYF
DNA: TGTGCCTGGAGTGGGGGGCAGCAAGAGACCCAGTACTTC

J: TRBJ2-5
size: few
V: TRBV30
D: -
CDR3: CAWSEWGGGETQYF
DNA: TGTGCCTGGAGTGAATGGGGAGGAGGAGAGACCCAGTACTTC

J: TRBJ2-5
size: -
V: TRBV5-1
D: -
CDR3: CASSSQSGMMETQYF
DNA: TGCGCCAGCAGCTCGCAGTCCGGGATGATGGAGACCCAGTACTTC

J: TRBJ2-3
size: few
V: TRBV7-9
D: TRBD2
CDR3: CASSFPSSWGGSTDTQYF
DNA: TGTGCCAGCAGCTTCCCTTCATCGTGGGGGGGTAGCACAGATACGCAGTATTTT

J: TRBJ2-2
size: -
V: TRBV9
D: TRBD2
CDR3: CASSATSGGYTGELFF
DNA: TGTGCCAGCAGCGCCACTAGCGGGGGTTACACCGGGGAGCTGTTTTTT

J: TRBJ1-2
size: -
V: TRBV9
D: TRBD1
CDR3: CASSGQGANVNGYTF
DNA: TGTGCCAGCAGCGGACAGGGGGCGAATGTGAATGGCTACACCTTC

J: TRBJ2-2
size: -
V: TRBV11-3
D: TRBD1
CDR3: CASRLPGQETGELFF
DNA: TGTGCCAGCAGACTTCCGGGACAGGAGACCGGGGAGCTGTTTTTT

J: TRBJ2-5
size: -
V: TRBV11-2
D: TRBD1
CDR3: CASSLATGGGETQYF
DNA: TGTGCCAGCAGCTTAGCCACAGGGGGCGGCGAGACCCAGTACTTC

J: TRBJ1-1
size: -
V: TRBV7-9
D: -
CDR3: CASSYTGESTEAFF
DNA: TGTGCCAGCAGCTATACAGGAGAATCCACTGAAGCTTTCTTT

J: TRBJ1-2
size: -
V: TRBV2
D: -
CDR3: CASSGVGGGTVGYTF
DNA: TGTGCCAGCAGTGGAGTAGGCGGGGGGACGGTTGGCTACACCTTC

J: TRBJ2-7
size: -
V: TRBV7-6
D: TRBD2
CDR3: CASSFTSGSGEQYF
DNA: TGTGCCAGCAGCTTTACCAGCGGGAGCGGTGAGCAGTACTTC

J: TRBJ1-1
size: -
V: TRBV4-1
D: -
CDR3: CASSLGVVNTEAFF
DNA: TGCGCCAGCAGCCTTGGAGTAGTGAACACTGAAGCTTTCTTT

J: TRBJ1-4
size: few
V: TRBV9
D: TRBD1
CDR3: CASSDPTGANEKLFF
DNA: TGTGCCAGCAGCGATCCCACAGGGGCTAATGAAAAACTGTTTTTT

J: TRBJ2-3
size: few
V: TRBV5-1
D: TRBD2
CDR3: CASRSGTSVAGTDTQYF
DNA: TGCGCCAGCAGGTCCGGGACTAGCGTCGCGGGGACAGATACGCAGTATTTT

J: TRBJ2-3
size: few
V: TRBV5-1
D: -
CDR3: CASSLPGVTDTQYF
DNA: TGCGCCAGCAGCTTACCGGGTGTCACAGATACGCAGTATTTT

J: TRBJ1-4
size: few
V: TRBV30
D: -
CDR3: CAWSGLPTNEKLFF
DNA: TGTGCCTGGAGTGGACTCCCAACTAATGAAAAACTGTTTTTT

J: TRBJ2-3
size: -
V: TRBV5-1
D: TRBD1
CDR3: CASTGDRMGDTQYF
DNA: TGCGCCAGTACAGGGGACAGGATGGGAGATACGCAGTATTTT

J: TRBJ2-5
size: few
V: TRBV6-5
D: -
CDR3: CASSYSITLQETQYF
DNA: TGTGCCAGCAGTTACTCGATCACTCTTCAAGAGACCCAGTACTTC

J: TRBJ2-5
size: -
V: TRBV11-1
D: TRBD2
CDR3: CASSHPSRDYGETQYF
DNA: TGTGCCAGCAGCCACCCCTCGCGGGACTACGGAGAGACCCAGTACTTC